Here is one TCR beta chain with its context. This clonotype is categorized as medium-sized (0.01 to 0.1%). Its antigen specificity is not known. Within one base of it there is no much larger clone, and no base qualities were kept. Receptors were amplified or captured by 5' RACE. TCR libraries were built from RNA with the SMARTer Human TCR a/b Profiling Kit, capturing full V(D)J regions of both alpha and beta chains. Amplified libraries were purified with AMPure XP beads and validated on an Agilent 2100 Bioanalyzer with the DNA 1000 Kit. The libraries were sequenced on an Illumina MiSeq using the 600-cycle v3 reagent kit, and 2 x 300 bp paired-end reads were generated. In the paper's pipeline: MiXCR and VDJTools were used to process the reads; non-productive clonotypes were removed, and clonotypes were merged by CDR3 amino acid sequence before frequencies were recalculated. CDR3 sequences were matched against the McPAS-TCR database allowing a Levenshtein distance of 1, and UpSet plots were made in R with UpSetR. The public reads were reprocessed in TCRdb via fastp at Q25 and MiXCR, keeping in-frame beta chains. Under each unique CDR3 protein, matching rows form one entry showing the most common genes and DNA. TCRdb, not the original authors, processed these V and J calls. The sample table contains 1,500 to 2,000 distinct CDR3 sequences; only one count was recorded for 15% of them. Approximately 31% of the sample rests with the top ten.

The data derive from a study of Epstein–Barr virus B cells in breast cancer (dated by TCRdb to the early 2020s). Broadly, across the study: Control T cells were expanded by a rapid expansion method using irradiated PBMC feeders, soluble OKT3 and IL-2 at around 200 U/ml, and were collected about 9-13 days after stimulation. A single-patient case report examined whether EBV+ B cells infiltrating the tumor shape the T-cell receptor repertoire in triple-negative breast cancer. Results the study describes overall, beyond this receptor: All data were obtained from a single patient, described as a first proof of concept, and generalization is therefore limited.

RNA from about 1e5 to 1e6 cultured T cells was extracted using RNeasy Micro or Mini kits with on-column DNase digestion, and the RNA was checked on an Agilent 2100 Bioanalyzer. From its cysteine to its phenylalanine, the CDR3 spans 14 amino acids. Left in the record is the CDR3 DNA by itself, 42 bases read in frame from the first base. The V end loses 5 bases and the J end loses 4 bases, and a stretch of 12 bases separates them. CDR1 is given as SEHNR and CDR2 as FQNEAQ, both from the germline V gene (reference sequence). The receptor comes from a woman in her 40s with triple-negative breast cancer. Sequencing used tumor-infiltrating lymphocytes expanded in culture. The chain employs TRBV7-9 and TRBJ1-3; TRBD1 could be the D gene, as 5 bases match. For the CDR3, the sequence is CASSPNGAGNTIYF. The nucleotide sequence reads TGTGCCAGCAGCCCAAACGGGGCAGGAAACACCATATATTTT.